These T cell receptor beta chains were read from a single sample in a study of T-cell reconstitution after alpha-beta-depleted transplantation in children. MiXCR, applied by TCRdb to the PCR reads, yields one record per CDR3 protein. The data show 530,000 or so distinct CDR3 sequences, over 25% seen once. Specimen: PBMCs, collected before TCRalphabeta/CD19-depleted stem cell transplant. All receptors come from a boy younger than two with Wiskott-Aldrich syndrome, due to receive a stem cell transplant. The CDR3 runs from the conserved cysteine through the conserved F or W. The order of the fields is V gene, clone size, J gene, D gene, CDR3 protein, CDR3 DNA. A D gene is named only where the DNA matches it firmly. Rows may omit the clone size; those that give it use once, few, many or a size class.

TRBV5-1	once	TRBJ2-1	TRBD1	CASSLVGTAFNEQFF	TGCGCCAGCAGCTTGGTCGGGACAGCTTTCAATGAGCAGTTCTTC
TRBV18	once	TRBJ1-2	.	CASSPREANYGYTF	TGTGCCAGCTCACCACGTGAGGCGAACTATGGCTACACCTTC
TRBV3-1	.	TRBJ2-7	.	CASSQAAGYGYEQYF	TGTGCCAGCAGCCAAGCGGCAGGGTATGGCTACGAGCAGTACTTC
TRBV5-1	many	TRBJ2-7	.	CASSLEFNEQYF	TGCGCCAGCAGCTTGGAATTCAACGAGCAGTACTTC
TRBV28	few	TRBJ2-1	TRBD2	CASRLAGIYNEQFF	TGTGCCAGCAGACTAGCGGGGATCTACAATGAGCAGTTCTTC
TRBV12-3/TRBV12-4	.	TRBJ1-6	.	CASSLAGFGNSPLHF	TGTGCCAGCAGTTTAGCGGGGTTTGGCAATTCACCCCTCCACTTT
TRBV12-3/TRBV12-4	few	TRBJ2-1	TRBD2	CASSSIAGSYNEQFF	TGTGCCAGCAGTTCCATAGCGGGATCCTACAATGAGCAGTTCTTC
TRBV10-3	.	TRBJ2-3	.	CAISESTGPGTDTQYF	TGTGCCATCAGTGAGTCGACGGGCCCGGGCACAGATACGCAGTATTTT
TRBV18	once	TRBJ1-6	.	CASSQSATSPPLHF	TGTGCCAGCTCACAGAGTGCGACAAGTCCACCCCTCCACTTT
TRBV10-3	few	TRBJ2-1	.	CAIKPRRTYNEQFF	TGTGCCATCAAACCTCGAAGGACCTACAATGAGCAGTTCTTC
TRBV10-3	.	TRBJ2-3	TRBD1	CAITRGQVTDTQYF	TGTGCCATCACCCGGGGACAGGTCACAGATACGCAGTATTTT
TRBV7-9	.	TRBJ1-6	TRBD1	CASSPTGVSSPLHF	TGTGCCAGCAGCCCGACAGGGGTCTCTTCACCCCTCCACTTT
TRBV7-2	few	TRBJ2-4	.	CASSLDFFIQYF	TGTGCCAGCAGCTTAGACTTTTTCATTCAGTACTTC